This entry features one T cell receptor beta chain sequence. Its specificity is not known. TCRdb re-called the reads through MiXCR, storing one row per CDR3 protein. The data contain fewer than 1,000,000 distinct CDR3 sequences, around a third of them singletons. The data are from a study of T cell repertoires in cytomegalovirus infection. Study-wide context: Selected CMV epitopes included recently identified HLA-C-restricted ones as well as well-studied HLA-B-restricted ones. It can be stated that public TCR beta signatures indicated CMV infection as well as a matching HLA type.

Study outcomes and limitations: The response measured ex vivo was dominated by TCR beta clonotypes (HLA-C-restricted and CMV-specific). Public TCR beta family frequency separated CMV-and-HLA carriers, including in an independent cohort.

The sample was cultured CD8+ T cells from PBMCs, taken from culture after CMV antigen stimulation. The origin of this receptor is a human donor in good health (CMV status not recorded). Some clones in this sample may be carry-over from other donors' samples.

This CDR3 reads CASSPGQGLTTNEKLFF. Written as DNA, the CDR3 is TGTGCCAGCAGCCCCGGACAGGGTCTGACAACTAATGAAAAACTGTTTTTT. The chain couples TRBV7-2 to TRBJ1-4, with TRBD1 matching over 8 bases. The CDR3 runs to 17 residues. CDR1 and CDR2 (germline): SGHTA, FQGNSA. Trimming cost V 5 bases and J 0 bases; bases outside gene matches: 8. Together with reference TRBV7-2 and TRBJ1-4, the CDR3 gives the full variable domain: GAGVSQSPSNKVTEKGKDVELRCDPISGHTALYWYRQSLGQGLEFLIYFQGNSAPDKSGLPSDRFSAERTGGSVSTLTIQRTQQEDSAVYLCASSPGQGLTTNEKLFFGSGTQLSVL.